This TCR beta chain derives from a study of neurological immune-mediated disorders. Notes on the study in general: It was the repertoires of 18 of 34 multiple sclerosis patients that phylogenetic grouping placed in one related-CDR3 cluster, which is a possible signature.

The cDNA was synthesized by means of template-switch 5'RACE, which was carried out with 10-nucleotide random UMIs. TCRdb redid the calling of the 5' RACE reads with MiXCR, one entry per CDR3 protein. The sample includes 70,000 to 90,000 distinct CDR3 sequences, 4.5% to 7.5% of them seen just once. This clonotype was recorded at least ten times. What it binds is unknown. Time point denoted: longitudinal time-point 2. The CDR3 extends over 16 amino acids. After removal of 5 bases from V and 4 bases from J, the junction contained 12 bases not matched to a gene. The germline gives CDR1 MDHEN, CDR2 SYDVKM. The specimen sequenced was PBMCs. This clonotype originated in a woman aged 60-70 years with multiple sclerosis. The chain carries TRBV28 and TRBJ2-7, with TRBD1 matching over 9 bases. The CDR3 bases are TGTGCCAGCAGTACGGCGTCCGGGACAGGGCTTTACGAGCAGTACTTC. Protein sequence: CASSTASGTGLYEQYF. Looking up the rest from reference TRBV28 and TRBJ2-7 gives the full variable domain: DVKVTQSSRYLVKRTGEKVFLECVQDMDHENMFWYRQDPGLGLRLIYFSYDVKMKEKGDIPEGYSVSREKKERFSLILESASTNQTSMYLCASSTASGTGLYEQYFGPGTRLTVT.